The text below deals with one TCR beta chain. The germline V gene encodes CDR1 SGHNT and CDR2 YYREEE (reference sequence). CDR3 length equals 15 residues. V was clipped by 3 bases and J by 6 bases; unmatched bases: 8. In the source study's methods: Estimates of nucleated cell counts were drawn from the amplification of reference gene primers. Some clones are missing from TCRdb's copy, which holds only in-frame ones; the method was immunoSEQ multiplex PCR. For V, J and clone size, that table is used; D and trimming come from the DNA. The sample has about 120,000 clones, roughly 90% seen once. This record comes from a study of blood T cell repertoires in COVID-19. Study-wide context: The United States, Italy and Spain provided the acute and convalescent COVID-19 samples. In each case, the material was cDNA or gDNA derived from T cells, B-cell-depleted T cells, or PBMCs.

Sequencing was carried out using peripheral blood. The receptor was derived from a woman aged 80 or over with acute or convalescent COVID-19. This sequence joins TRBV5-4 and TRBJ1-5; 8 positions match TRBD1. CDR3 in amino acids: CASSSGGTGGQPQHF. The CDR3 DNA is TGTGCCAGCAGCTCAGGCGGGACAGGTGGTCAGCCCCAGCATTTT.